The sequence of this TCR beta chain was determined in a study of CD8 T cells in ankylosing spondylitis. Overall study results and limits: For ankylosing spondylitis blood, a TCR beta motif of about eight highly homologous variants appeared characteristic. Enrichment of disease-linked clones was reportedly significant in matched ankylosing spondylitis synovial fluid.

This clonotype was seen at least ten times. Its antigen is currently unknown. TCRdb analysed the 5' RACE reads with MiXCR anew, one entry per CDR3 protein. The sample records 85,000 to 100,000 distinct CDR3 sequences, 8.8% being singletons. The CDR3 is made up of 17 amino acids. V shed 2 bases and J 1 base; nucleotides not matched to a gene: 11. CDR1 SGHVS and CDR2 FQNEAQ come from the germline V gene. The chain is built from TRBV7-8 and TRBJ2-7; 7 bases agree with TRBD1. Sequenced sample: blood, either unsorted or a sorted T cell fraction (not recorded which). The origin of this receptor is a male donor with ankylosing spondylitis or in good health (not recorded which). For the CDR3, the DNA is TGTGCCAGCAGCTTAAGAACCCGGGACAGTGGGTCCTACGAGCAGTACTTC. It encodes CASSLRTRDSGSYEQYF.